The next 30 T cell receptor beta chains were all read from a single sample in a study of T cells after yellow fever vaccination. Using its own MiXCR run on the 5' RACE reads, TCRdb lists one record per CDR3 protein. The table records some 500,000 distinct CDR3 sequences, roughly 13% of them present only once. Here the sequenced sample was PBMCs, taken on the day of the yellow fever booster vaccination. The source is a man aged 25-45 years who received the YFV17D yellow fever vaccine.

This clonotype was seen more than once but under ten times. The gene calls are TRBV19 and TRBJ2-4; 8 nucleotides agree with TRBD2. Germline lookup yields CDR1 LNHDA and CDR2 SQIVND (reference sequence). CDR3 length: 17 residues. J was trimmed by 0 bases and V by 5 bases; bases with no gene match: 9. The CDR3 nucleotides are TGTGCCAGTAGTCCCCCGGCGGGGGGTTTAGCCAAAAACATTCAGTACTTC. As protein: CASSPPAGGLAKNIQYF.

This clonotype showed up just a few times. This chain uses TRBV29-1 with TRBJ2-1; D uncertain. Germline-derived CDR1 and CDR2 are SQVTM and ANQGSEA. CDR3 length: 12 residues. Trimming took 2 bases from V and 3 from J, leaving 5 bases between them. Here the CDR3 reads CSVEFVYNEQFF. DNA of the CDR3: TGCAGCGTTGAATTTGTCTACAATGAGCAGTTCTTC.

The chain is built from TRBV23-1 and TRBJ2-5; D possibly corresponds to TRBD2 (6 bases). TRBV23-1 is identified as an open reading frame with a role that is uncertain. The CDR3 sequence is 12 residues long. With 11 bases removed from V and 5 bases from J, the gap between germline ends came to 15 bases. DNA of the CDR3: TGCGCCGGTGGAGGGCGGCGCGAGACCCAGTACTTC. As protein: CAGGGRRETQYF.

The gene calls are TRBV2 and TRBJ2-5, with a tentative D call TRBD2 (6 bases). The ends were cut back, 8 bases at V and 3 bases at J, with 19 bases in the middle. The CDR3 has 15 residues. Germline loops: CDR1 SNHLY, CDR2 FYNNEI. The CDR3 sequence: CASGRPGHGEETQYF. CDR3 coding DNA: TGTGCCAGCGGGAGGCCAGGGCATGGAGAAGAGACCCAGTACTTC.

The V call is TRBV12-3 or TRBV12-4, the J call TRBJ2-1; 9 bases map to TRBD1. This CDR3 has 14 residues. With 7 bases clipped from V and 7 bases from J, the junction kept 8 bases outside the gene matches. CDR3 DNA sequence: TGTGCCAGCAATCCGGGACAGGGTTTAAATGAGCAGTTCTTC. This translates into CASNPGQGLNEQFF.

This chain uses TRBV3-1 with TRBJ1-2; D is unresolved. Germline V gene lookup returns CDR1 LGHDT and CDR2 YNNKEL (reference sequence). The CDR3 loop spans 14 amino acids. V was cut by 3 bases and J by 3 bases, with 11 bases left in between. The CDR3 spells CASSHSLRYYGYTF. CDR3 nucleotide sequence: TGTGCCAGCAGCCATTCCTTAAGGTACTATGGCTACACCTTC.

This clonotype was seen more than once but under ten times. The V call is TRBV6-5, the J call TRBJ2-7; 14 nucleotides line up with TRBD2. The CDR3 length is 18 residues. J gave up 2 bases and V 2 bases, and 8 bases lay outside the gene matches. Germline CDR1 is MNHEY and CDR2 is SVGAGI. DNA of the CDR3: TGTGCCAGCAGTTACGGGACTAGCGGGAGTATTGTCCCCTACGAGCAGTACTTC. Translated, it gives CASSYGTSGSIVPYEQYF.

The gene calls are TRBV20-1 and TRBJ2-7; TRBD1 might be the D (6 bases). Trimming removed 1 base at V and 3 bases at J, with 10 bases between. The germline V gene encodes CDR1 DFQATT and CDR2 SNEGSKA (reference sequence). This CDR3 is 13 amino acids long. The CDR3 here is CSARGGHSYEQYF. The CDR3 DNA reads TGCAGTGCTAGAGGGGGGCACAGCTACGAGCAGTACTTC.

V usage is TRBV18 and J usage is TRBJ2-1, with 14 bases identical to TRBD2. The CDR3 extends over 17 amino acids. Germline trimming cut 3 bases from V and 3 bases from J; bases unmatched to any gene: 4. Per germline, CDR1 KGHSH and CDR2 LQKENI. The CDR3 region is CASSPGTSGSRYNEQFF. Written as DNA, the CDR3 is TGTGCCAGCTCACCGGGGACTAGCGGGAGTCGCTACAATGAGCAGTTCTTC. Complete variable domain (other parts from reference TRBV18 and TRBJ2-1): NAGVMQNPRHLVRRRGQEARLRCSPMKGHSHVYWYRQLPEEGLKFMVYLQKENIIDESGMPKERFSAEFPKEGPSILRIQQVVRGDSAAYFCASSPGTSGSRYNEQFFGPGTRLTVL.

There are a few counts of this clonotype. This chain joins TRBV19 and TRBJ2-3; 12 bases agree with TRBD2. The CDR3 spans 15 residues. Germline values: CDR1 LNHDA, CDR2 SQIVND (reference sequence). J was trimmed by 3 bases and V by 6 bases; bases with no gene match: 4. The CDR3 DNA follows: TGTGCCAGTAGGGGACTAGCGGGTGGAACAGATACGCAGTATTTT. Protein: CASRGLAGGTDTQYF.

As to this clonotype: Without the conserved terminal phenylalanine or tryptophan, this CDR3 likely stems from a read error. The gene calls are TRBV18 and TRBJ2-3, with 7 bases matching TRBD2. Unmatched junction bases numbered 6, after V lost 3 bases and J lost 0 bases. The CDR3 has 16 residues. The germline gives CDR1 KGHSH, CDR2 LQKENI. The CDR3 DNA is TGTGCCAGCTCACCCATAGCGGGCCGTAGCACAGATACGCAGTATATT. Its protein product is CASSPIAGRSTDTQYI.

There are a few counts of this clonotype. The genes are TRBV2 and TRBJ2-1, with D perhaps matching TRBD2 (6 bases). V lost 7 bases, J lost 6 bases, and 16 bases lay in between. This CDR3 contains 14 residues. Germline V CDR1 and CDR2: SNHLY, FYNNEI. The CDR3 here is CASTPNLEGNEQFF. The CDR3, as DNA: TGTGCCAGCACTCCTAACCTGGAGGGCAATGAGCAGTTCTTC. The full variable domain, with the rest looked up from reference TRBV2 and TRBJ2-1, is EPEVTQTPSHQVTQMGQEVILRCVPISNHLYFYWYRQILGQKVEFLVSFYNNEISEKSEIFDDQFSVERPDGSNFTLKIRSTKLEDSAMYFCASTPNLEGNEQFFGPGTRLTVL.

V and J are TRBV4-3 and TRBJ1-1, with a tentative D call TRBD1 (5 bases). Trimming took off 1 base at V and 2 bases at J, with 11 bases between the two ends. Germline V CDR1 and CDR2: LGHNA, YSLEER. The CDR3 is made up of 15 amino acids. DNA for the CDR3: TGCGCCAGCAGCCAAGTAAACAGGCAAAACACTGAAGCTTTCTTT. Its translation is CASSQVNRQNTEAFF.

CDR3 amino acids: CASSWNQGLYEQYF. The CDR3 DNA is TGTGCCAGCAGTTGGAATCAGGGCCTCTACGAGCAGTACTTC. J is TRBJ2-7 and V is TRBV6-5; possible D gene TRBD1, 5 bases. The CDR3 consists of 14 residues. The germline V gene has CDR1 MNHEY and CDR2 SVGAGI. Trimming took 4 bases from V and 3 from J, leaving 13 bases between them.

The J gene is TRBJ1-6, the V gene TRBV7-2; D call uncertain. V was cut by 1 base and J by 8 bases, with 6 bases left in between. CDR1 and CDR2 from the germline V gene are SGHTA and FQGNSA. CDR3 length: 13 residues. CDR3 coding DNA: TGTGCCAGCAGCTTAGACACTCATTCACCCCTCCACTTT. This gives the protein CASSLDTHSPLHF. Supplemented by reference TRBV7-2 and TRBJ1-6, the full variable domain reads GAGVSQSPSNKVTEKGKDVELRCDPISGHTALYWYRQSLGQGLEFLIYFQGNSAPDKSGLPSDRFSAERTGGSVSTLTIQRTQQEDSAVYLCASSLDTHSPLHFGNGTRLTVT.

V usage is TRBV11-1 and J usage is TRBJ1-1; 10 bases map to TRBD1. This CDR3 is 18 amino acids long. After removal of 1 base from V and 6 bases from J, the junction contained 14 bases not matched to a gene. CDR1 SGHAT and CDR2 FQDESV come from the germline V gene (reference sequence). The CDR3 region is CASSLGHGTGVLPPEAFF. The CDR3 DNA reads TGTGCCAGCAGCTTAGGTCACGGGACAGGGGTTCTGCCTCCTGAAGCTTTCTTT.

This chain links TRBV19 with TRBJ2-7, with 7 bases aligning to TRBD1. J lost 6 bases, V lost 7 bases, and 9 bases had no gene match. In germline, CDR1 is LNHDA, CDR2 SQIVND (reference sequence). This CDR3 spans 13 amino acids. CDR3 sequence (DNA): TGTGCCAGTACCCAACCCGGGACAGTCGAGCAGTACTTC. Translated: CASTQPGTVEQYF.

This clonotype has a count of ten or more. This chain joins TRBV5-1 and TRBJ2-7; the D gene is possibly TRBD1 (5 bases). This CDR3 spans 14 amino acids. Germline lookup yields CDR1 SGHRS and CDR2 YFSETQ. V was trimmed by 3 bases and J by 3 bases, leaving 13 bases between them. The CDR3 DNA reads as TGCGCCAGCAGCTGGGGCACTCTGGGCTACGAGCAGTACTTC. It codes for CASSWGTLGYEQYF.

The chain uses TRBV20-1 and TRBJ2-5; 7 bases are a match to TRBD2. Trimming removed 5 bases from V and 4 bases from J; junction bases left unmatched: 10. Germline V gene data show CDR1 as DFQATT and CDR2 as SNEGSKA (reference sequence). The length of the CDR3 is 14 residues. The CDR3 region is CSADSNIAGETQYF. The CDR3 bases are TGCAGTGCTGACTCCAATATAGCGGGAGAGACCCAGTACTTC.

The gene calls are TRBV19 and TRBJ2-1; 8 bases match TRBD1. The CDR3 totals 14 residues. V lost 7 bases, J lost 4 bases, and 6 bases stayed unmatched. The germline gives CDR1 LNHDA, CDR2 SQIVND (reference sequence). CDR3 in amino acids: CASTADRGYNEQFF. The CDR3 DNA follows: TGTGCCAGTACCGCAGACAGGGGATACAATGAGCAGTTCTTC.

This clonotype was picked up many times. The V and J genes are TRBV7-6 and TRBJ2-1, with D maybe TRBD1 (5 bases). This CDR3 is 14 amino acids long. The V end lost 3 bases, the J end lost 4 bases, and 10 bases lay between the germline ends. Germline values: CDR1 SGHVS, CDR2 FNYEAQ. CDR3 protein: CASSLVDSYNEQFF. The CDR3 bases are TGTGCCAGCAGCTTGGTTGACAGTTACAATGAGCAGTTCTTC.

This clonotype was observed a handful of times. The rearrangement uses TRBV27 and TRBJ1-2, with 7 bases aligning to TRBD1. This CDR3 comprises 16 residues. CDR1 and CDR2 (germline): MNHEY, SMNVEV (reference sequence). With 4 bases clipped from V and 4 bases from J, the junction kept 12 bases outside the gene matches. CDR3 sequence reads: CASSSQGIDRVYGYTF. The CDR3 nucleotides are TGTGCCAGCAGTTCACAGGGCATCGACAGGGTCTATGGCTACACCTTC.

This clonotype was found a few times. The V and J genes are TRBV9 and TRBJ2-1, with TRBD2 as a possible D gene (5 bases). Germline-derived CDR1 and CDR2 are SGDLS and YYNGEE. Trimming removed 0 bases at V and 9 bases at J, with 7 bases between. CDR3 length: 12 amino acids. The CDR3 here is CASSVVRVEQFF. The DNA of the CDR3 is TGTGCCAGCAGCGTAGTGAGGGTTGAGCAGTTCTTC. Looking up the rest from reference TRBV9 and TRBJ2-1 gives the full variable domain: DSGVTQTPKHLITATGQRVTLRCSPRSGDLSVYWYQQSLDQGLQFLIQYYNGEERAKGNILERFSAQQFPDLHSELNLSSLELGDSALYFCASSVVRVEQFFGPGTRLTVL.

This clonotype came up a few times. V is TRBV7-6 and J is TRBJ2-1; 8 nucleotides line up with TRBD2. The V segment lost 3 bases and the J segment 7 bases; nucleotides outside the gene matches: 8. Germline CDR1 and CDR2: SGHVS and FNYEAQ. This CDR3 has 15 amino acids. The CDR3 here is CASSLGLGLGNEQFF. In DNA form, the CDR3 reads TGTGCCAGCAGCTTGGGACTAGGCCTAGGGAATGAGCAGTTCTTC. Looking up the rest from reference TRBV7-6 and TRBJ2-1 gives the full variable domain: GAGVSQSPRYKVTKRGQDVALRCDPISGHVSLYWYRQALGQGPEFLTYFNYEAQQDKSGLPNDRFSAERPEGSISTLTIQRTEQRDSAMYRCASSLGLGLGNEQFFGPGTRLTVL.

V gene TRBV4-3 combines with J gene TRBJ2-2; D gene uncertain. The CDR3 spans 15 residues. Looked up from germline, CDR1 is LGHNA and CDR2 is YSLEER. Trimming stripped 4 bases from V and 5 bases from J, with 14 bases between. CDR3 bases: TGCGCCAGCAGCCCAGCTCGGGTTGTGACCGGGGAGCTGTTTTTT. Its translation: CASSPARVVTGELFF.

Many counts were recorded for this clonotype. J is TRBJ2-2 and V is TRBV7-9, with 9 positions matching TRBD1. J was trimmed by 5 bases and V by 4 bases; bases with no gene match: 5. Germline lookup yields CDR1 SEHNR and CDR2 FQNEAQ (reference sequence). The CDR3 has 15 amino acids. Written as DNA, the CDR3 is TGTGCCAGCAGCTACGGACAGGGGAGTACCGGGGAGCTGTTTTTT. This sequence encodes CASSYGQGSTGELFF.

The table lists this clonotype with a few counts. This chain links TRBV20-1 with TRBJ2-5; 8 nucleotides line up with TRBD2. CDR3 length: 17 residues. The J segment lost 1 base and the V segment lost 3 bases, leaving 13 bases of the junction unmatched. The germline gives CDR1 DFQATT, CDR2 SNEGSKA (reference sequence). The chain's CDR3 is CSASSSSGSLIQETQYF. The DNA of the CDR3 is TGCAGTGCTAGCTCCTCCAGCGGGAGTTTAATCCAAGAGACCCAGTACTTC.

This clonotype was seen a handful of times. The DNA is omitted, as the CDR3 cannot be located on it reliably, and the CDR3 follows TCRdb's listing. The chain is built from TRBV27 and TRBJ2-1; TRBD1 is taken as the D call from the table, unchecked against the DNA. Counting both end residues, the CDR3 totals 13 amino acids. The V gene's germline CDR1 is MNHEY and CDR2 SMNVEV (reference sequence). This CDR3 is CASSSSLWGEQFF.

This clonotype was recorded a few times. The CDR3 DNA sequence: TGCAGTGCTAGAGTACTAGCGACTGAGACCCAGTACTTC. Translated, it gives CSARVLATETQYF. The chain joins TRBV20-1 to TRBJ2-5; the match to TRBD2 covers 7 bases. V lost 1 base to trimming and J lost 5 bases; unmatched junction nucleotides: 4. Germline values: CDR1 DFQATT, CDR2 SNEGSKA (reference sequence). CDR3 size: 13 residues.

A few counts support this clonotype. CDR3 residues: CASSLWDGEAFF. The CDR3, as DNA: TGCGCCAGCAGCTTGTGGGACGGTGAAGCTTTCTTT. The chain employs TRBV5-1 and TRBJ1-1; tentatively, D is TRBD1 (5 bases). Trimming removed 1 base at V and 7 bases at J, with 8 bases between. From germline, CDR1 is SGHRS and CDR2 YFSETQ. This CDR3 region has 12 residues.